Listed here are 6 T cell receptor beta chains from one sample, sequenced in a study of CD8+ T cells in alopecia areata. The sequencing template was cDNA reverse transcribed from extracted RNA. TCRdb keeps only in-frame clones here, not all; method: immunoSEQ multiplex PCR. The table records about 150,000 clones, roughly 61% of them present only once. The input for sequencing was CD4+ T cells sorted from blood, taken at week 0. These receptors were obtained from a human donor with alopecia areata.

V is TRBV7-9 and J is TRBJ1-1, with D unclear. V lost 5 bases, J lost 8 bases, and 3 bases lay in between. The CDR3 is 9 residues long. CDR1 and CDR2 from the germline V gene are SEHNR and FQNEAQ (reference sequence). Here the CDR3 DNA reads TGTGCCAGCAGCCCGGAAGCTTTCTTT. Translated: CASSPEAFF.

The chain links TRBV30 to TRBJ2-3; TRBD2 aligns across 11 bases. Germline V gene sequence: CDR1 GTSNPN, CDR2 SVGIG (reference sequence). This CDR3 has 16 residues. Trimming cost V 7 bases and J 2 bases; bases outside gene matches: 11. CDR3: CASGTSGPGPTDTQYF. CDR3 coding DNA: TGTGCCTCCGGGACTAGCGGCCCGGGGCCCACAGATACGCAGTATTTT.

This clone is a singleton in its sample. The CDR3 DNA is TGCGCCAGCAGCGAGGTAAAATCAGGTCAGCCCCAGCATTTT. It encodes CASSEVKSGQPQHF. The chain is built from TRBV23-1 and TRBJ1-5; D is undetermined. TRBV23-1 is an ORF for which the function is uncertain. The CDR3 spans 14 residues. V dropped 6 bases and J dropped 6 bases, with 15 bases sitting between them.

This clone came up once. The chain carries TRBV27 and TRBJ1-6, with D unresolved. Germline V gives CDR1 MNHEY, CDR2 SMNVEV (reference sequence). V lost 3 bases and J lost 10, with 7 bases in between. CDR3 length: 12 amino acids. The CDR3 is CASSFPESPLHF. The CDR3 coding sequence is TGTGCCAGCAGTTTTCCCGAATCACCCCTCCACTTT.

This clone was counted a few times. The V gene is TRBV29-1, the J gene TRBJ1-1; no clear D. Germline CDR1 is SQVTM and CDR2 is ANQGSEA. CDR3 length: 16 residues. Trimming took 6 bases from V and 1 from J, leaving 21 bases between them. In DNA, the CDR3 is TGCAGCGTCCATCGGGGAACTTGGGGAAGGAACACTGAAGCTTTCTTT. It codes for CSVHRGTWGRNTEAFF.

For the CDR3, the DNA is TGTGCCAGCTCACCATCGGCGGCAGCCAACTATGAGCAGTTCTTC. Its translation is CASSPSAAANYEQFF. The genes are TRBV18 and TRBJ2-1; no clear D. Germline lookup yields CDR1 KGHSH and CDR2 LQKENI. The CDR3 totals 15 residues. V lost 2 bases and J 8 bases, leaving 16 bases between the germline ends.